Following are 4 T cell receptor beta chains from one sample sequenced in a study of radiotherapy plus CTLA-4 blockade in lung cancer (dated by TCRdb to 2017 to 2018). The library was prepared using the immunoSEQ multiplex PCR assay. TCRdb stores this immuneACCESS table with in-frame sequences only. Part of the clones is absent; in the studies checked, under half of the shortfall reflects unresolved V genes, and no reason is known for the rest. Counted in this sample were approximately 72,000 clones; around 80% of them appeared once. The ten largest clones capture roughly 7% of the sample. Material: peripheral blood, obtained from a patient treated with radiotherapy plus ipilimumab. The receptors originated from a human donor with non-small cell lung cancer who had a complete response to radiotherapy plus ipilimumab.

V usage is TRBV19 and J usage is TRBJ2-2; 8 bases agree with TRBD1. CDR3 length: 16 residues. Germline CDR1 is LNHDA and CDR2 is SQIVND (reference sequence). The junction had 7 bases not matched to a gene; V was cut back by 6 bases and J by 1 base. As DNA, the CDR3 is TGTGCCAGTAGCCCCGGGACAGGCAAGAACACCGGGGAGCTGTTTTTT. This sequence encodes CASSPGTGKNTGELFF.

CDR3 sequence: CASSTGYYTDTQYF. The CDR3 DNA sequence: TGTGCCAGCTCGACCGGATATTACACAGATACGCAGTATTTT. V usage is TRBV7-2 and J usage is TRBJ2-3, with D uncertain. Germline V gene sequence: CDR1 SGHTA, CDR2 FQGNSA. With 8 bases removed from V and 2 bases from J, the gap between germline ends came to 14 bases. The CDR3 is made up of 14 amino acids.

This chain connects TRBV6-7 to TRBJ1-1; no firm D call. TRBV6-7 is reported as an ORF; its role is uncertain. The V end lost 0 bases, the J end lost 3 bases, and 11 bases lay between the germline ends. CDR3 size: 15 residues. In DNA form, the CDR3 reads TGTGCCAGCAGTTACTCATTGAGGACCGACACTGAAGCTTTCTTT. This sequence encodes CASSYSLRTDTEAFF.

The J gene is TRBJ1-3, the V gene TRBV18, with unresolved D. V lost 2 bases, J lost 0 bases, and 8 bases lay in between. This CDR3 comprises 15 residues. Germline CDR1 and CDR2: KGHSH and LQKENI. The CDR3 DNA is TGTGCCAGCTCACCAAGTCCGCTCTCTGGAAACACCATATATTTT. Translated: CASSPSPLSGNTIYF. The full variable domain, with the rest looked up from reference TRBV18 and TRBJ1-3, is NAGVMQNPRHLVRRRGQEARLRCSPMKGHSHVYWYRQLPEEGLKFMVYLQKENIIDESGMPKERFSAEFPKEGPSILRIQQVVRGDSAAYFCASSPSPLSGNTIYFGEGSWLTVV.